This is a list of T cell receptor beta chains from one sample in a study of spatial heterogeneity in lung cancer. TCRdb re-derived calls from the 5' RACE reads in MiXCR, one entry per CDR3 protein. The sample shows tens of thousands of distinct CDR3 sequences, under 25% of them seen only once. The sequencing here drew on PBMCs, taken at surgery. All receptors come from a male donor with early-stage non-small cell lung cancer. CDR3s include the opening cysteine and the closing phenylalanine or tryptophan. The order of the fields is D gene, clone size, V gene, J gene, CDR3 DNA, CDR3 protein. A D gene is named only where the DNA matches it firmly. Expanded clones are given a class, and other clones once, few, many or no size at all.

>-|many|TRBV19|TRBJ1-5
TGTGCCAGTAGTATAAGCGGGCGGAGTCAGCCCCAGCATTTT
CASSISGRSQPQHF
>-|-|TRBV2|TRBJ1-1
TGTGCCAGCTCCTCACCGAACACTGAAGCTTTCTTT
CASSSPNTEAFF
>TRBD2|-|TRBV20-1|TRBJ2-2
TGCAGTGCTACAACATCCATAGCGGGAGGCAACACCGGGGAGCTGTTTTTT
CSATTSIAGGNTGELFF
>TRBD2|few|TRBV27|TRBJ2-1
TGTGCCAGCAGTTTAGCGGGAGGGACTTACAATGAGCAGTTCTTC
CASSLAGGTYNEQFF
>-|many|TRBV7-2|TRBJ2-1
TGTGCCAGCAGCTCGGACGGTGGCCACAATGAGCAGTTCTTC
CASSSDGGHNEQFF
>-|-|TRBV5-1|TRBJ1-1
TGCGCCAGCAGCTTGGGGCAGTCGAACACTGAAGCTTTCTTT
CASSLGQSNTEAFF
>TRBD2|-|TRBV28|TRBJ2-1
TGTGCCAGCAAGGGTCTAGCGGGTTCCTACAATGAGCAGTTCTTC
CASKGLAGSYNEQFF
>-|-|TRBV5-1|TRBJ1-2
TGCGCCAGCAGCTTAGAAGCTAACTATGGCTACACCTTC
CASSLEANYGYTF
>-|-|TRBV18|TRBJ2-5
TGTGCCAGCTCATACGGGAACCAAGAGACCCAGTACTTC
CASSYGNQETQYF
>TRBD1|few|TRBV7-2|TRBJ2-4
TGTGCCAGCAGCTCACGACAGGGAAACATTCAGTACTTC
CASSSRQGNIQYF
>TRBD2|-|TRBV9|TRBJ2-1
TGTGCCAGCAGCGTAGTAGACGGGAGGGCCGCTGAGCAGTTCTTC
CASSVVDGRAAEQFF
>TRBD1|many|TRBV29-1|TRBJ1-2
TGCAGCGGGGGGACAGCGAATGGCTACACCTTC
CSGGTANGYTF
>-|-|TRBV20-1|TRBJ2-7
TGCAGTGCAGACACCACCTACGAGCAGTACTTC
CSADTTYEQYF
>-|many|TRBV20-1|TRBJ1-4
TGCAGTGCCGCCCCAGTAACTAATGAAAAACTGTTTTTT
CSAAPVTNEKLFF
>TRBD2|-|TRBV5-1|TRBJ2-3
TGCGCCAGCAGCCCCGGGACTAGCGGGAGTTTAAATACGCAGTATTTT
CASSPGTSGSLNTQYF
>-|-|TRBV30|TRBJ2-2
TGTGCCTGGAGTGTACACCGGAACACCGGGGAGCTGTTTTTT
CAWSVHRNTGELFF
>-|-|TRBV7-2|TRBJ1-2
TGTGCCAGCAGCCAGAGCTATGGCTACACCTTC
CASSQSYGYTF
>-|many|TRBV4-2|TRBJ1-5
TGTGCCAGCAGCCAAGATACCCTACCCAATCAGCCCCAGCATTTT
CASSQDTLPNQPQHF
>TRBD2|few|TRBV4-2|TRBJ2-7
TGTGCCAGCAGCCAAGGACTAGCGGGCGATTACGAGCAGTACTTC
CASSQGLAGDYEQYF
>-|many|TRBV5-1|TRBJ2-1
TGCGCCAGCAAGGGGGGCCGGTCCTACAATGAGCAGTTCTTC
CASKGGRSYNEQFF
>-|-|TRBV12-3/TRBV12-4|TRBJ2-6
TGTGCCAGCAGTTTGGGCCGAGCGGCTGGGGCCAACGTCCTGACTTTC
CASSLGRAAGANVLTF
>-|few|TRBV2|TRBJ1-1
TGTGCCAGCAACGGCGGACCTAACACTGAAGCTTTCTTT
CASNGGPNTEAFF
>TRBD1|-|TRBV28|TRBJ2-5
TGTGCCAGCAGTTTCGACAGGGGGATGGAGACCCAGTACTTC
CASSFDRGMETQYF
>-|few|TRBV18|TRBJ1-3
TGTGCCAGCTCACCAGCAGGGTCCGGAAACACCATATATTTT
CASSPAGSGNTIYF
>TRBD2|-|TRBV12-3/TRBV12-4|TRBJ2-5
TGTGCCAGCCGACATTTAGCGGGAGGGATAGAGACCCAGTACTTC
CASRHLAGGIETQYF
>-|few|TRBV29-1|TRBJ2-7
TGCAGCGTTGAGAACGGTAGGAGCTCCTACGAGCAGTACTTC
CSVENGRSSYEQYF
>-|-|TRBV6-6|TRBJ2-1
TGTGCCAGCAGTTACTCGAGGCCGCCTGGTGAGCAGTTCTTC
CASSYSRPPGEQFF
>-|-|TRBV5-1|TRBJ2-5
TGCGCCAGCAGCTTGGAGGCTGGGGCCGGGGAGACCCAGTACTTC
CASSLEAGAGETQYF
>-|many|TRBV29-1|TRBJ2-6
TGCAGCGTTTTTTGGTCGTGGGGGGCCAACGTCCTGACTTTC
CSVFWSWGANVLTF
>TRBD1|-|TRBV2|TRBJ2-7
TGTGCCAGCAGTGGGACAGGGCACTACGAGCAGTACTTC
CASSGTGHYEQYF
>-|-|TRBV18|TRBJ1-5
TGTGCCAGCTCACCAGAGGGGGATCAGCCCCAGCATTTT
CASSPEGDQPQHF
>TRBD1|-|TRBV7-3|TRBJ1-1
TGTGCCAGCAGCCCCGGCACAGGGGAGACCACTGAAGCTTTCTTT
CASSPGTGETTEAFF
>-|-|TRBV7-3|TRBJ2-3
TGTGCCAGCAGCTTCGACCCGGGCACAGATACGCAGTATTTT
CASSFDPGTDTQYF
>-|-|TRBV12-3/TRBV12-4|TRBJ2-7
TGTGCCAGCAGTTTAGGAGTTGGCGAGCAGTACTTC
CASSLGVGEQYF
>-|-|TRBV13|TRBJ2-3
TGTGCCAGCAGCCCGGGCCCCAGAGTAGAGGAAGCGCAGTATTTT
CASSPGPRVEEAQYF
>-|-|TRBV5-1|TRBJ1-2
TGCGCCAGCAGAATAGGTAGTGAACAGACCTACTATGGCTACACCTTC
CASRIGSEQTYYGYTF
>TRBD2|-|TRBV7-2|TRBJ2-1
TGTGCCAGCAGCTCCGGACTAGCGGGACTTTTGAATGAGCAGTTCTTC
CASSSGLAGLLNEQFF
>TRBD1|few|TRBV28|TRBJ2-7
TGTGCCAGCAGTGTTCCGGGACAGGGCTCCTACGAGCAGTACTTC
CASSVPGQGSYEQYF
>-|few|TRBV7-6|TRBJ1-3
TGTGCCAGCAGTACCACCGTGGCTGCCTCTGGAAACACCATATATTTT
CASSTTVAASGNTIYF
>-|few|TRBV20-1|TRBJ1-5
TGCAGTGCCATGGGTCCTACTTATCAGCCCCAGCATTTT
CSAMGPTYQPQHF
>-|-|TRBV7-2|TRBJ2-2
TGTGCCAGCAGCTTAGTACTGTCGGACACCGGGGAGCTGTTTTTT
CASSLVLSDTGELFF
>TRBD1|few|TRBV10-3|TRBJ1-2
TGTGCCATCAGTGACCCCCGCGACAGGGTGTCTGGGGGCTACACCTTC
CAISDPRDRVSGGYTF
>-|-|TRBV3-1|TRBJ1-1
TGTGCCAGCAGCCAAGGAACCGGGACCGTGGCTTTCTTT
CASSQGTGTVAFF
>TRBD2|many|TRBV7-6|TRBJ2-1
TGTGCCAGCAGCTCGGGAGGTTTTGATGAGCAGTTCTTC
CASSSGGFDEQFF
>-|-|TRBV7-2|TRBJ2-3
TGTGCCAGCAGCTTAGAGACGGGCACAGATACGCAGTATTTT
CASSLETGTDTQYF
>-|-|TRBV2|TRBJ1-1
TGTGCCAGCATATTACAGGGAAGCACTGAAGCTTTCTTT
CASILQGSTEAFF
>-|-|TRBV7-6|TRBJ1-4
TGTGCCAGCAGAGGACCTAGTGAAAAACTGTTTTTT
CASRGPSEKLFF
>TRBD1|few|TRBV20-1|TRBJ1-5
TGCAGTGCTAACACGGACAGGGGGTGGACGGGCAATCAGCCCCAGCATTTT
CSANTDRGWTGNQPQHF
>-|-|TRBV28|TRBJ2-2
TGTGCCAGCAGTCTGGGCACGGGCACCGGGGAGCTGTTTTTT
CASSLGTGTGELFF
>-|-|TRBV29-1|TRBJ1-1
TGCAGCGCCTTACGGATCATGAACACTGAAGCTTTCTTT
CSALRIMNTEAFF
>-|few|TRBV20-1|TRBJ1-1
TGCAGTGCCCGAAGCCAGGAGTTGAACACTGAAGCTTTCTTT
CSARSQELNTEAFF
>TRBD1|few|TRBV29-1|TRBJ2-7
TGCAGCGTCACAACCCGGGGGACAGGGGGCGAGCAGTACTTC
CSVTTRGTGGEQYF
>TRBD2|few|TRBV9|TRBJ2-7
TGTGCCAGCAGCGTAGGTCTAGCGGGGACCTACGAGCAGTACTTC
CASSVGLAGTYEQYF
>-|-|TRBV12-3/TRBV12-4|TRBJ2-5
TGTGCCAGCAGTCCCCCAAGACAGGGAGGTGTAGAGACCCAGTACTTC
CASSPPRQGGVETQYF
>-|-|TRBV19|TRBJ2-2
TGTGCCAGTAGAGGGATCAGAGACACCGGGGAGCTGTTTTTT
CASRGIRDTGELFF
>TRBD1|few|TRBV28|TRBJ2-3
TGTGCCAGCAGTTTTTCGGACAGGGACACAGATACGCAGTATTTT
CASSFSDRDTDTQYF
>-|few|TRBV19|TRBJ2-5
TGTGCCAGTAGTCTTCGTAGGGGGGGGCCGGGAGAGACCCAGTACTTC
CASSLRRGGPGETQYF
>-|many|TRBV4-3|TRBJ2-7
TGCGCCAGCAGCCAAGAACGGGGGACTTCATCCTACGAGCAGTACTTC
CASSQERGTSSYEQYF
>-|once|TRBV10-3|TRBJ2-7
TGTGCCATCAGTGAGGGTAGTAGCGCCTCCTACGAGCAGTACTTC
CAISEGSSASYEQYF